One and the same sample provided the 18 T cell receptor beta chains below, sequenced in a study of neurological immune-mediated disorders (dated by TCRdb to 2018 to 2020). Library construction relied on 5' RACE. Reads for this sample came from an Illumina HiSeq 2500. In-frame beta chains were kept once TCRdb had trimmed the public reads at Q25 with fastp and called clones with MiXCR. Identical CDR3 proteins give one entry, which carries the most common genes and DNA. Present in this sample are roughly 19,000 distinct CDR3 sequences, 6% to 8.5% of which were seen just once. Of the sample, roughly a sixth falls within the top ten clones. The sequencing input was CD8+ T cells from blood. These TCRs come from a woman in her 30s with HTLV-1-associated myelopathy (HAM/TSP).

This clonotype occurred many times. The V call is TRBV5-6, the J call TRBJ2-7; possibly TRBD2 for D (6 bases). The germline V gene has CDR1 SGHDT and CDR2 YYEEEE. Deletions cut 4 bases from V and 6 bases from J, with 17 bases between. This CDR3 is built from 14 residues. In nucleotides, the CDR3 is TGTGCCAGCAGCCCGACGGGAGTTGCCCGCGAGCAGTACTTC. The encoded protein is CASSPTGVAREQYF.

This clonotype was counted many times. The V gene is TRBV20-1, the J gene TRBJ2-7; maybe TRBD1 (5 bases). Germline V gene data show CDR1 as DFQATT and CDR2 as SNEGSKA (reference sequence). Trimming took off 2 bases at V and 2 bases at J, with 19 bases between the two ends. The CDR3 runs 16 residues. Here the CDR3 reads CSARNSFDSLAYEQYF. The CDR3 DNA is TGCAGTGCTAGAAACAGTTTTGACAGCCTAGCCTACGAGCAGTACTTC.

This clonotype occurred many times. The rearrangement joins TRBV2 to TRBJ2-3; 7 nucleotides match TRBD2. The CDR3 covers 16 residues. Germline values: CDR1 SNHLY, CDR2 FYNNEI. V was pared by 2 bases and J by 0 bases, with 5 bases of the junction left unmatched. The CDR3 nucleotides are TGTGCCAGCAGTGAACTGGGTAGCGGGAGCACAGATACGCAGTATTTT. This sequence encodes CASSELGSGSTDTQYF.

This clonotype has ten or more counts. The CDR3 sequence is CASSLGYRPYQETQYF. In DNA, the CDR3 is TGCGCCAGCAGCTTGGGTTACAGGCCGTACCAAGAGACCCAGTACTTC. The chain recombines TRBV5-1 with TRBJ2-5; the D gene is possibly TRBD1 (5 bases). The germline V gene encodes CDR1 SGHRS and CDR2 YFSETQ. Trimming stripped 0 bases from V and 0 bases from J, with 12 bases between. CDR3 length: 16 amino acids.

There are many counts of this clonotype. The J gene is TRBJ2-3, the V gene TRBV20-1; D is perhaps TRBD1 or TRBD2 (6 bases each). Looked up from germline, CDR1 is DFQATT and CDR2 is SNEGSKA (reference sequence). V lost 3 bases and J lost 4, with 14 bases in between. CDR3 length: 14 amino acids. The CDR3 spells CSASTGGGPDTQYF. The DNA of the CDR3 is TGCAGTGCTAGTACGGGTGGGGGGCCAGATACGCAGTATTTT.

The sample holds many counts of this clonotype. This clone may be a read error of a much larger clone one base away. V gene TRBV5-1 combines with J gene TRBJ2-3; no clear D gene. The CDR3 is 10 residues long. The V gene lost 8 bases and the J gene lost 2 bases, with 3 bases spanning the gap. Germline CDR1 reads SGHRS; CDR2 reads YFSETQ. This CDR3 reads CASDTDTQYF. The DNA for the CDR3 is TGCGCCAGTGACACAGATACGCAGTATTTT.

This clonotype was detected ten times or more. The chain recombines TRBV6-4 with TRBJ2-1; 9 nucleotides align to TRBD2. The junction had 5 bases not matched to a gene; V was cut back by 0 bases and J by 8 bases. The length of the CDR3 is 15 residues. Per germline, CDR1 MRHNA and CDR2 SNTAGT. The CDR3 coding sequence is TGTGCCAGCAGTGACTCGAATAGCGGGGGATATGAGCAGTTCTTC. It is translated as CASSDSNSGGYEQFF.

This clonotype was observed many times. V is TRBV20-1 and J is TRBJ1-6, with D unresolved. Looked up from germline, CDR1 is DFQATT and CDR2 is SNEGSKA (reference sequence). V was clipped by 0 bases and J by 8 bases, with 26 bases between them. The length of the CDR3 is 19 residues. The CDR3 bases are TGCAGTGCTAGAGATCCGGAGACCGACATTGCGGGGTGGGATTCACCCCTCCACTTT. Translating gives CSARDPETDIAGWDSPLHF.

This clonotype was picked up many times. The rearrangement uses TRBV5-1 and TRBJ2-1, with 10 bases fitting TRBD2. V lost 3 bases, J lost 8 bases, and 8 bases stayed unmatched. The germline CDR1 and CDR2 sequences are SGHRS and YFSETQ. The CDR3 sequence is 15 residues long. This CDR3 is CASSSASGGDDEQFF. The CDR3 DNA reads as TGCGCCAGCAGCTCCGCTAGCGGGGGAGACGATGAGCAGTTCTTC.

The chain employs TRBV19 and TRBJ1-1; possibly TRBD1 for D (6 bases). Germline V gene sequence: CDR1 LNHDA, CDR2 SQIVND (reference sequence). This CDR3 region has 16 residues. Trimming removed 7 bases from V and 1 base from J, with 19 bases in between. The CDR3 loop is CASTPRQDYPNTEAFF. CDR3 DNA: TGTGCCAGTACCCCTAGACAGGACTACCCGAACACTGAAGCTTTCTTT.

This clonotype was observed many times. The rearrangement uses TRBV5-1 and TRBJ1-1, with D uncertain. Trimming removed 3 bases from V and 8 bases from J, with 20 bases in between. Per germline, CDR1 SGHRS and CDR2 YFSETQ. There are 15 residues in the CDR3. This CDR3 reads CASSSRGREESEAFF. CDR3 nucleotide sequence: TGCGCCAGCAGCTCCCGAGGGCGGGAAGAAAGCGAAGCTTTCTTT.

The sample holds many counts of this clonotype. The rearrangement uses TRBV7-6 and TRBJ1-2; maybe TRBD1 (5 bases). Germline CDR1 reads SGHVS; CDR2 reads FNYEAQ. The V end was cut by 1 base, the J end by 2 bases, with 8 bases between. This CDR3 has 14 amino acids. The CDR3 sequence: CASSLGGGNYGYTF. CDR3 coding DNA: TGTGCCAGCAGCTTAGGTGGGGGGAACTATGGCTACACCTTC. Looking up the rest from reference TRBV7-6 and TRBJ1-2 gives the full variable domain: GAGVSQSPRYKVTKRGQDVALRCDPISGHVSLYWYRQALGQGPEFLTYFNYEAQQDKSGLPNDRFSAERPEGSISTLTIQRTEQRDSAMYRCASSLGGGNYGYTFGSGTRLTVV.

This clonotype was counted between two and nine times. The rearrangement uses TRBV4-1 and TRBJ2-7; D is ambiguous. Trimming removed 3 bases at V and 0 bases at J, with 9 bases between. Germline-derived CDR1 and CDR2 are MGHRA and YSYEKL. This CDR3 has 14 amino acids. CDR3 in DNA: TGCGCCAGCAGCCAGTACGGCAACTCCTACGAGCAGTACTTC. Translation: CASSQYGNSYEQYF.

The sample holds many counts of this clonotype. The chain joins TRBV12-3 or TRBV12-4 to TRBJ1-1, with unresolved D. The V end lost 5 bases, the J end lost 1 base, and 8 bases lay between the germline ends. The CDR3 consists of 13 residues. The CDR3 loop is CASSQTQNTEAFF. For the CDR3, the DNA is TGTGCCAGCAGTCAAACCCAGAACACTGAAGCTTTCTTT.

In this sample, this clonotype turned up many times. This sequence joins TRBV2 and TRBJ2-1; D unclear. Germline V CDR1 and CDR2: SNHLY, FYNNEI. The CDR3 length is 14 residues. V shed 8 bases and J shed 3 bases, with 14 bases lying between them. CDR3 amino acids: CASYPRHNYNEQFF. CDR3 bases: TGTGCCAGCTACCCTAGGCATAACTACAATGAGCAGTTCTTC.

As for this clonotype: A much larger clone sits a single nucleotide away, making a read error possible. V gene TRBV9 combines with J gene TRBJ2-3; D is unclear. The CDR3 is 14 residues long. V lost 4 bases, J lost 3 bases, and 12 bases lay in between. Germline V gene data show CDR1 as SGDLS and CDR2 as YYNGEE. CDR3 residues: CASSTRPATDTQYF. Written as DNA, the CDR3 is TGTGCCAGCAGCACACGACCTGCGACAGATACGCAGTATTTT.

The chain uses TRBV10-1 and TRBJ2-3, with D maybe TRBD1 (5 bases). Trimming took 4 bases from V and 6 from J, leaving 14 bases between them. The CDR3 sequence is 14 residues long. Germline V gene data show CDR1 as WNHNN and CDR2 as SYGVQD (reference sequence). The CDR3 nucleotides read TGCGCCAGCAGTGGGACACCCAAGGGTGATACGCAGTATTTT. This gives the protein CASSGTPKGDTQYF.

This clonotype was recorded at least ten times. The chain uses TRBV13 and TRBJ2-2, with no clear D. Deletions cut 3 bases from V and 1 base from J, with 9 bases between. Per the germline V gene, CDR1 is PRHDT and CDR2 is FYEKMQ (reference sequence). The CDR3 runs 15 residues. The CDR3 protein is CASSFPTENTGELFF. The CDR3 DNA sequence: TGTGCCAGCAGCTTTCCCACGGAGAACACCGGGGAGCTGTTTTTT.